This entry lists 25 T cell receptor beta chains sequenced from one sample in a study of response to subunit inactivated influenza vaccine. TCRdb used MiXCR to reprocess the RT-PCR reads, holding one entry per CDR3 protein. There are 600,000 to 850,000 distinct CDR3 sequences in the sample; 12% to 15% occur only once, and roughly 7.2% lies in the top ten. The specimen was PBMCs from blood, collected around 15 days before vaccination. These receptor sequences come from a man aged 50-60 years who received an inactivated influenza vaccine.

In this sample, this clonotype turned up a few times. The chain carries TRBV29-1 and TRBJ1-2; no reliable D call. The CDR3 is 10 amino acids. Trimming pared 4 bases from V and 13 bases from J, leaving 13 bases between. CDR1 is SQVTM, CDR2 ANQGSEA, per germline. The CDR3 spells CSVGDGPSTF. The CDR3 bases are TGCAGCGTTGGGGATGGCCCTAGCACCTTC.

The chain carries TRBV28 and TRBJ1-2; D is perhaps TRBD1 (5 bases). Germline V gene sequence: CDR1 MDHEN, CDR2 SYDVKM. The CDR3 extends over 14 amino acids. Trimming cost V 2 bases and J 4 bases, with 11 bases left between them. CDR3 sequence: CASSLGTGFYGYTF. The CDR3 nucleotides read TGTGCCAGCAGTTTAGGTACAGGTTTCTATGGCTACACCTTC.

The rearrangement uses TRBV5-1 and TRBJ2-7; unclear D gene. The ends were cut back, 0 bases at V and 7 bases at J, with 23 bases in the middle. This CDR3 comprises 17 residues. Germline V gives CDR1 SGHRS, CDR2 YFSETQ. CDR3 coding DNA: TGCGCCAGCAGCTTGGCCGCGGCGACGAGGCTTTCTGGGGAGCAGTACTTC. It specifies CASSLAAATRLSGEQYF.

The chain carries TRBV20-1 and TRBJ2-1; D possibly corresponds to TRBD1 (6 bases). The CDR3 has 14 amino acids. CDR1 is DFQATT and CDR2 is SNEGSKA in the germline V gene (reference sequence). V lost 0 bases to trimming and J lost 6 bases, with 12 bases between them. The CDR3 bases are TGCAGTGCTAGAGACGCAAGCAGGGGCAATGAGCAGTTCTTC. Amino acid sequence: CSARDASRGNEQFF.

The chain uses TRBV5-1 and TRBJ2-1, with 12 bases aligning to TRBD1. This CDR3 has 15 residues. With 3 bases clipped from V and 10 bases from J, the junction kept 8 bases outside the gene matches. CDR1 is SGHRS and CDR2 is YFSETQ in the germline V gene. In DNA, the CDR3 is TGCGCCAGCAGCTCGACGGGACAGGGGGCGGAGGAGCAGTTCTTC. The encoded protein is CASSSTGQGAEEQFF. Full variable domain (missing parts from reference TRBV5-1 and TRBJ2-1): KAGVTQTPRYLIKTRGQQVTLSCSPISGHRSVSWYQQTPGQGLQFLFEYFSETQRNKGNFPGRFSGRQFSNSRSEMNVSTLELGDSALYLCASSSTGQGAEEQFFGPGTRLTVL.

This clonotype was seen more than once but under ten times. The chain is built from TRBV29-1 and TRBJ2-4; no definite D call. Germline loops: CDR1 SQVTM, CDR2 ANQGSEA. This CDR3 is 11 amino acids long. The germline V and J ends were trimmed by 4 bases and 6 bases, with 7 bases remaining between them. The CDR3, as DNA: TGCAGCGTTGTAGGTTCAAACATTCAGTACTTC. Its protein is CSVVGSNIQYF.

Many counts were recorded for this clonotype. V and J are TRBV30 and TRBJ1-2; D remains unclear. This CDR3 spans 13 amino acids. Trimming removed 0 bases at V and 8 bases at J, with 13 bases between. Germline assignment: CDR1 GTSNPN and CDR2 SVGIG (reference sequence). CDR3 in DNA: TGTGCCTGGAGTGTATGGGGTGTCGACGGCTACACCTTC. This gives the protein CAWSVWGVDGYTF.

This clonotype has only a few counts. J is TRBJ1-5 and V is TRBV7-2, with 7 nucleotides matching TRBD1. The V gene's germline CDR1 is SGHTA and CDR2 FQGNSA. The V gene end was trimmed by 0 bases and the J gene end by 7 bases; junction bases not matched to a gene: 6. CDR3 length: 15 residues. The CDR3 nucleotides read TGTGCCAGCAGCTTAGCAGCCAGGGGGGAGCAGCCCCAGCATTTT. Amino acids: CASSLAARGEQPQHF.

This clonotype was seen only a few times. The chain recombines TRBV7-2 with TRBJ2-7; TRBD2 aligns across 8 bases. With 5 bases clipped from V and 7 bases from J, the junction kept 13 bases outside the gene matches. CDR1 SGHTA and CDR2 FQGNSA come from the germline V gene. The CDR3 is made up of 15 amino acids. The CDR3 reads CASSPQVAGSTEQYF. As DNA, the CDR3 is TGTGCCAGCAGCCCTCAAGTAGCGGGATCTACTGAGCAGTACTTC.

The chain carries TRBV7-2 and TRBJ2-5; perhaps TRBD1 as D (5 bases). Trimming took off 4 bases at V and 10 bases at J, with 16 bases between the two ends. The germline V gene has CDR1 SGHTA and CDR2 FQGNSA. This CDR3 is 13 amino acids long. The CDR3 sequence is CASSSPLQRGQYF. The CDR3 DNA reads TGTGCCAGCAGCTCACCACTTCAAAGGGGCCAGTACTTC.

This clonotype was seen repeatedly, ten times or more. The chain recombines TRBV10-3 with TRBJ2-1, with 9 nucleotides matching TRBD2. Germline values: CDR1 ENHRY, CDR2 SYGVKD. V was clipped by 6 bases and J by 5 bases; unmatched bases: 11. The CDR3 has 16 residues. The CDR3 bases are TGTGCCATCAGCACATCGACTAGCGGACGAGACAATGAGCAGTTCTTC. Translating it yields CAISTSTSGRDNEQFF.

This clonotype was recorded many times. This chain connects TRBV12-3 or TRBV12-4 to TRBJ2-7; possible D gene TRBD2, 7 bases. This CDR3 has 14 amino acids. V dropped 5 bases and J dropped 3 bases, with 14 bases sitting between them. CDR3 sequence: CASSRTGGLYEQYF. CDR3 DNA sequence: TGTGCCAGCAGTCGAACCGGGGGGCTCTACGAGCAGTACTTC.

This chain connects TRBV2 to TRBJ1-1, with 9 bases fitting TRBD1. CDR3 length equals 18 residues. Germline CDR1 SNHLY, CDR2 FYNNEI. J lost 0 bases, V lost 8 bases, and 16 bases had no gene match. CDR3 residues: CASLRKGQGPGVNTEAFF. The CDR3 DNA reads as TGTGCCAGCCTTAGGAAGGGACAGGGTCCTGGGGTGAACACTGAAGCTTTCTTT.

J is TRBJ1-1 and V is TRBV19, with D possibly matching TRBD1 (6 bases). The V gene's germline CDR1 is LNHDA and CDR2 SQIVND (reference sequence). Trimming took 2 bases from V and 0 from J, leaving 7 bases between them. This CDR3 comprises 14 residues. The CDR3 DNA reads TGTGCCAGTAGTATACCAGGGGTGAACACTGAAGCTTTCTTT. Translated, it gives CASSIPGVNTEAFF.

This clonotype appeared a few times. This chain uses TRBV15 with TRBJ1-1; TRBD1 aligns across 11 bases. This CDR3 has 17 amino acids. Germline values: CDR1 LNHNV, CDR2 YYDKDF (reference sequence). V lost 4 bases, J lost 1 base, and 8 bases stayed unmatched. CDR3 protein: CATSTRTGGGGNTEAFF. The CDR3 DNA reads TGTGCCACCAGCACTAGGACAGGGGGCGGGGGGAACACTGAAGCTTTCTTT. The full variable domain, its missing parts supplied by reference TRBV15 and TRBJ1-1, is DAMVIQNPRYQVTQFGKPVTLSCSQTLNHNVMYWYQQKSSQAPKLLFHYYDKDFNNEADTPDNFQSRRPNTSFCFLDIRSPGLGDTAMYLCATSTRTGGGGNTEAFFGQGTRLTVV.

This clonotype has just a few counts. The genes are TRBV9 and TRBJ2-2, with a tentative D call TRBD2 (6 bases). Germline V gives CDR1 SGDLS, CDR2 YYNGEE. The CDR3 is made up of 15 amino acids. V lost 0 bases and J lost 4, with 10 bases in between. DNA for the CDR3: TGTGCCAGCAGCGTAGCTGGAGGGATCACCGGGGAGCTGTTTTTT. This translates into CASSVAGGITGELFF.

The DNA for the CDR3 is TGCAGTGCTAGAGGGGGCCGGGACGGACCATATGGCTACACCTTC. Amino acids: CSARGGRDGPYGYTF. V usage is TRBV20-1 and J usage is TRBJ1-2; D possibly corresponds to TRBD1 (5 bases). With 1 base removed from V and 5 bases from J, the gap between germline ends came to 17 bases. Germline V gives CDR1 DFQATT, CDR2 SNEGSKA (reference sequence). This CDR3 is 15 amino acids long.

This sequence joins TRBV5-1 and TRBJ2-1; 7 nucleotides line up with TRBD2. The CDR3 has 15 residues. J was trimmed by 0 bases and V by 5 bases; bases with no gene match: 5. Germline-derived CDR1 and CDR2 are SGHRS and YFSETQ. DNA for the CDR3: TGCGCCAGCAGTTTCCGGGACTACTCCTACAATGAGCAGTTCTTC. Its protein is CASSFRDYSYNEQFF.

The V call is TRBV18, the J call TRBJ2-1; 7 nucleotides match TRBD2. The germline V gene has CDR1 KGHSH and CDR2 LQKENI. The CDR3 consists of 17 residues. The V segment lost 5 bases and the J segment 3 bases; nucleotides outside the gene matches: 13. CDR3 residues: CASSSGTGRGGYNEQFF. CDR3 DNA: TGTGCCAGCTCATCGGGGACTGGGCGCGGGGGCTACAATGAGCAGTTCTTC.

The gene calls are TRBV12-3 or TRBV12-4 and TRBJ1-3; maybe TRBD1 (5 bases). The ends were cut back, 7 bases at V and 7 bases at J, with 17 bases in the middle. The CDR3 sequence is 14 residues long. CDR3 protein: CASTRAGLRNTIYF. The CDR3, as DNA: TGTGCCAGCACCCGTGCGGGACTTAGGAACACCATATATTTT.

A few counts support this clonotype. CDR3 sequence (DNA): TGTGCCAGCAGCACCCGAGGTGGGCACGACACCGGGGAGCTGTTTTTT. Its protein is CASSTRGGHDTGELFF. The J gene is TRBJ2-2, the V gene TRBV3-1; D is undetermined. The CDR3 has 16 amino acids. V lost 5 bases and J lost 3, with 16 bases in between. Germline values: CDR1 LGHDT, CDR2 YNNKEL (reference sequence).

This clonotype has just a few counts. The CDR3 DNA follows: TGTGCCAGCAGTGGATCACAGGTGCCGAACACCGGGGAGCTGTTTTTT. Translated: CASSGSQVPNTGELFF. The V gene is TRBV2, the J gene TRBJ2-2, with D tentatively TRBD1 (5 bases). CDR1 SNHLY and CDR2 FYNNEI come from the germline V gene. V lost 4 bases to trimming and J lost 0 bases, with 12 bases between them. CDR3 size: 16 residues. Drawing the rest from reference TRBV2 and TRBJ2-2, the complete variable domain is EPEVTQTPSHQVTQMGQEVILRCVPISNHLYFYWYRQILGQKVEFLVSFYNNEISEKSEIFDDQFSVERPDGSNFTLKIRSTKLEDSAMYFCASSGSQVPNTGELFFGEGSRLTVL.

V usage is TRBV12-3 or TRBV12-4 and J usage is TRBJ2-7; possibly TRBD1 or TRBD2 for D (5 bases each). The V end lost 3 bases, the J end lost 2 bases, and 14 bases lay between the germline ends. The CDR3 is made up of 15 amino acids. The CDR3 loop reads CASSLGTSVTYEQYF. In DNA, the CDR3 is TGTGCCAGCAGTTTGGGGACGTCGGTGACCTACGAGCAGTACTTC.

There are many counts of this clonotype. V gene TRBV5-1 combines with J gene TRBJ2-3; 9 nucleotides line up with TRBD2. This CDR3 has 15 residues. J gave up 2 bases and V 2 bases, and 3 bases lay outside the gene matches. The V gene's germline CDR1 is SGHRS and CDR2 YFSETQ. CDR3 sequence (DNA): TGCGCCAGCAGCTTTAGCGGGGGAACCACAGATACGCAGTATTTT. Its protein is CASSFSGGTTDTQYF.

V and J are TRBV29-1 and TRBJ2-7; D is uncertain. The CDR3 is made up of 13 amino acids. CDR1 is SQVTM, CDR2 ANQGSEA, per germline. V lost 4 bases, J lost 6 bases, and 16 bases lay in between. The CDR3 bases are TGCAGCGTTGCAGTTTCTGGGATCGGCGAGCAGTACTTC. Its translation is CSVAVSGIGEQYF.